This record covers a single TCR beta chain. Its target is unknown. This entry belongs to a study of blood T cells in healthy people across ages. Germline V gene data show CDR1 as SGHRS and CDR2 as YFSETQ. The germline V and J ends were trimmed by 4 bases and 1 base, with 8 bases remaining between them. The CDR3 runs 13 residues. Regarding the study as a whole: Older individuals had lower TCR beta diversity per million T cells (the decline was roughly linear). Whereas aged donors had fewer naive CD4+ cells, long-lived donors had more of them and higher diversity.

The second PCR ran roughly 7 to 12 cycles with a sample-barcoded 5' primer and J-beta primers. One entry per CDR3 protein results from TCRdb running MiXCR on the 5' RACE reads. The sample consists of under 700,000 distinct CDR3 sequences, less than 25% of them appearing once. The same specimen was also included in a second study, on T cells of mothers and their children. That publication notes: Three healthy Caucasian mothers, along with their six children, served as the donors.

This TCR was recovered from a boy between 10 and 17 years old in good health. The sequenced sample was blood. This sequence joins TRBV5-1 and TRBJ2-5; D is unresolved. In DNA form, the CDR3 reads TGCGCCAGCAGCCCAGTCTCCCAAGAGACCCAGTACTTC. This codes for CASSPVSQETQYF.